Following are 18 T cell receptor beta chains from one sample sequenced in a study of cytomegalovirus exposure and HLA in healthy donors. PCR primers comprised 60 Vbeta and 13 Jbeta primers. This table comes from immunoSEQ multiplex PCR, and its TCRdb copy is limited to in-frame clones, with some not included. The table lists about 160,000 clones, approximately 80% of them singletons. The source material was PBMCs. All receptors come from a man in his thirties or forties in good health and CMV-seronegative.

A note on this clone: Other DNA sequences within the sample encode an identical CDR3. The genes are TRBV15 and TRBJ1-2; no definite D call. The CDR3 length is 13 residues. Deletions cut 0 bases from V and 5 bases from J, with 7 bases between. Germline CDR1 is LNHNV and CDR2 is YYDKDF (reference sequence). This CDR3 is CATSRDRGYGYTF. In DNA form, the CDR3 reads TGTGCCACCAGCAGAGATCGGGGTTATGGCTACACCTTC.

This clone has only one observation. The chain joins TRBV27 to TRBJ2-3, with 9 bases that match TRBD2. With 2 bases clipped from V and 1 base from J, the junction kept 4 bases outside the gene matches. Germline lookup yields CDR1 MNHEY and CDR2 SMNVEV (reference sequence). CDR3 length: 16 residues. CDR3 nucleotides: TGTGCCAGCAGTTTAATGCAGCGGGGGGGCACAGATACGCAGTATTTT. This codes for CASSLMQRGGTDTQYF.

The CDR3 nucleotides are TGTGCCAGCAGCGTAGGCTTCGGAGCGGGGGGACATTCGGATACGCAGTATTTT. Translation gives CASSVGFGAGGHSDTQYF. The rearrangement links TRBV9 to TRBJ2-3; 9 positions agree with TRBD2. The germline gives CDR1 SGDLS, CDR2 YYNGEE. V gave up 0 bases and J gave up 6 bases; unmatched junction bases: 14. The CDR3 extends over 18 amino acids.

This clone was seen only once. The CDR3 region has the DNA TGTGCCAGCAGCGCGAGACAGTACTATGGCTACACCTTC. Its protein is CASSARQYYGYTF. The J gene is TRBJ1-2, the V gene TRBV9, with a possible D match to TRBD1 (5 bases). Trimming shortened V by 3 bases and J by 3 bases, and 9 bases separated the two germline ends. This CDR3 is 13 amino acids long. Germline loops: CDR1 SGDLS, CDR2 YYNGEE. Full variable domain (missing parts from reference TRBV9 and TRBJ1-2): DSGVTQTPKHLITATGQRVTLRCSPRSGDLSVYWYQQSLDQGLQFLIQYYNGEERAKGNILERFSAQQFPDLHSELNLSSLELGDSALYFCASSARQYYGYTFGSGTRLTVV.

The rearrangement joins TRBV4-2 to TRBJ1-6; 7 positions match TRBD1. The CDR3 consists of 16 residues. V shed 4 bases and J 5 bases; nucleotides not matched to a gene: 8. CDR1 and CDR2 from the germline V gene are LGHNA and YNFKEQ. For the CDR3, the DNA is TGTGCCAGCAGCCGAAATCTCGACAGGGATAATTCACCCCTCCACTTT. Its translation is CASSRNLDRDNSPLHF.

This clone was observed a single time. The rearrangement uses TRBV4-3 and TRBJ1-5; no reliable D call. With 0 bases removed from V and 9 bases from J, the gap between germline ends came to 15 bases. The CDR3 has 15 amino acids. Germline loops: CDR1 LGHNA, CDR2 YSLEER. Here the CDR3 reads CASSQDDGKGGPQHF. The CDR3 region has the DNA TGCGCCAGCAGCCAAGATGACGGGAAAGGTGGGCCCCAGCATTTT.

The V call is TRBV7-3, the J call TRBJ2-1; D unresolved. V was cut by 1 base and J by 13 bases, with 11 bases left in between. The CDR3 covers 12 residues. The germline V gene has CDR1 SGHTA and CDR2 FQGTGA. The CDR3 here is CASSLIGRTQFF. CDR3 DNA: TGTGCCAGCAGCTTAATTGGCCGAACCCAGTTCTTC.

The sample holds a few counts of this clone. The V call is TRBV28, the J call TRBJ2-5; D possibly corresponds to TRBD2 (6 bases). V was pared by 6 bases and J by 5 bases, with 16 bases between. Germline-derived CDR1 and CDR2 are MDHEN and SYDVKM. The CDR3 extends over 14 amino acids. CDR3 nucleotides: TGTGCCAGCAGGAGTGGGGGGAGGAGGGAGACCCAGTACTTC. Translation: CASRSGGRRETQYF.

This clone has only a few counts. This chain connects TRBV9 to TRBJ2-7; 8 bases are a match to TRBD1. Losses at the gene ends were 3 bases for V and 5 bases for J; bases not matched to a gene: 7. The CDR3 spans 14 residues. Germline-derived CDR1 and CDR2 are SGDLS and YYNGEE. The CDR3 reads CASSGPGGEDEQYF. CDR3 sequence (DNA): TGTGCCAGCAGCGGGCCAGGGGGCGAGGACGAGCAGTACTTC.

V usage is TRBV9 and J usage is TRBJ2-6; the D is unclear. This CDR3 comprises 18 residues. CDR1 and CDR2 (germline): SGDLS, YYNGEE. V lost 0 bases, J lost 3 bases, and 16 bases lay in between. CDR3 sequence reads: CASSVAADFRIGANVLTF. The CDR3 DNA reads TGTGCCAGCAGCGTAGCGGCGGATTTCCGGATTGGGGCCAACGTCCTGACTTTC.

A few counts support this clone. This sequence joins TRBV9 and TRBJ2-2; 8 bases are shared with TRBD2. This CDR3 comprises 15 residues. The trim removed 2 bases at V and 4 bases at J, leaving 4 bases unmatched. Germline assignment: CDR1 SGDLS and CDR2 YYNGEE. The CDR3 region has the DNA TGTGCCAGCAGCGTGGCGGGAGGAGGCACCGGGGAGCTGTTTTTT. It codes for CASSVAGGGTGELFF.

The rearrangement joins TRBV5-1 to TRBJ2-7; maybe TRBD2 (5 bases). Between the trimmed V and J ends, which lost 4 bases and 6 bases, there was a span of 17 bases. CDR1 SGHRS and CDR2 YFSETQ come from the germline V gene. CDR3 size: 14 residues. CDR3 sequence (DNA): TGCGCCAGCAGCCCCACCCTAGCAGTCGGCGAGCAGTACTTC. It encodes CASSPTLAVGEQYF.

The chain recombines TRBV28 with TRBJ1-2, with TRBD1 matching over 7 bases. Losses at the gene ends were 1 base for V and 8 bases for J; bases not matched to a gene: 4. CDR3 size: 13 residues. Germline assignment: CDR1 MDHEN and CDR2 SYDVKM. As DNA, the CDR3 is TGTGCCAGCAGTTTATCCTCGACAGGGGGCTACACCTTC. Translating it yields CASSLSSTGGYTF.

The chain combines TRBV7-8 with TRBJ1-1; 7 positions match TRBD1. Losses at the gene ends were 3 bases for V and 3 bases for J; bases not matched to a gene: 13. CDR3 length: 17 residues. In germline, CDR1 is SGHVS, CDR2 FQNEAQ. The CDR3 reads CASSLSSYRGRDTEAFF. For the CDR3, the DNA is TGTGCCAGCAGCTTGAGTTCCTACAGGGGTCGGGACACTGAAGCTTTCTTT.

The chain is built from TRBV5-1 and TRBJ2-1; TRBD1 agrees at 7 bases. The germline gives CDR1 SGHRS, CDR2 YFSETQ. The J segment lost 0 bases and the V segment lost 4 bases, leaving 7 bases of the junction unmatched. This CDR3 contains 16 residues. The CDR3 DNA follows: TGCGCCAGCAGCCTTGGGACAGTCAACTCCTACAATGAGCAGTTCTTC. It yields the protein CASSLGTVNSYNEQFF.

This clone was seen just once. The V and J genes are TRBV2 and TRBJ1-1; perhaps TRBD1 as D (6 bases). The V end lost 2 bases, the J end lost 1 base, and 8 bases lay between the germline ends. CDR3 length: 14 amino acids. Per the germline V gene, CDR1 is SNHLY and CDR2 is FYNNEI. CDR3 sequence reads: CASSEPGQNTEAFF. The CDR3 nucleotides read TGTGCCAGCAGTGAACCGGGACAGAACACTGAAGCTTTCTTT.

The V and J genes are TRBV6-5 and TRBJ2-1, with D perhaps matching TRBD2 (7 bases). The length of the CDR3 is 16 residues. V was shortened by 1 base and J by 2 bases, with 12 bases between the two germline ends. Germline V gene lookup returns CDR1 MNHEY and CDR2 SVGAGI. In DNA form, the CDR3 reads TGTGCCAGCAGTTACTGGGGGGGGCCCGCCTACAATGAGCAGTTCTTC. This sequence encodes CASSYWGGPAYNEQFF.

This clone occurred a few times. The chain uses TRBV5-1 and TRBJ1-1, with D possibly being TRBD1 (6 bases). CDR1 is SGHRS and CDR2 is YFSETQ in the germline V gene. V was cut by 0 bases and J by 3 bases, with 9 bases left in between. The CDR3 runs to 14 residues. In nucleotides, the CDR3 is TGCGCCAGCAGCTTGGAAAGGACAGACACTGAAGCTTTCTTT. Translated: CASSLERTDTEAFF.